The 26 T cell receptor beta chains listed next were all sequenced from one sample in a study of Graves' ophthalmopathy and Graves' hyperthyroidism. Amplification of the TCR beta CDR3 regions used RNA transcripts (as template). The authors performed first-round RT-PCR with HTBI primers and then a second-round multiplex PCR. TCRdb used MiXCR to reprocess the multiplex PCR reads, holding one entry per CDR3 protein. The sample includes roughly 420,000 distinct CDR3 sequences, around 21% of them seen just once. The source material was peripheral blood. These receptor sequences come from a woman under 30 with stable Graves' hyperthyroidism.

The chain recombines TRBV7-3 with TRBJ2-2; D gene uncertain. Trimming pared 1 base from V and 8 bases from J, leaving 8 bases between. The CDR3 has 13 residues. Germline V lookup: CDR1 SGHTA, CDR2 FQGTGA. The CDR3 reads CASSLNLGGELFF. The CDR3 DNA is TGTGCCAGCAGCTTAAATCTTGGAGGGGAGCTGTTTTTT. Looking up the rest from reference TRBV7-3 and TRBJ2-2 gives the full variable domain: GAGVSQTPSNKVTEKGKYVELRCDPISGHTALYWYRQSLGQGPEFLIYFQGTGAADDSGLPNDRFFAVRPEGSVSTLKIQRTERGDSAVYLCASSLNLGGELFFGEGSRLTVL.

This clonotype appeared many times. The chain couples TRBV9 to TRBJ1-2; D perhaps matches TRBD1 (5 bases). Trimming left V 0 bases short and J 0 bases short, with 15 bases between. The CDR3 loop spans 17 amino acids. Germline V gene sequence: CDR1 SGDLS, CDR2 YYNGEE. The CDR3 DNA reads as TGTGCCAGCAGCGTAGACCCGGGCAGGGAAACTAACTATGGCTACACCTTC. It encodes CASSVDPGRETNYGYTF.

This clonotype came up many times. This rearrangement joins TRBV11-2 to TRBJ2-2, with D possibly matching TRBD2 (6 bases). V was cut by 3 bases and J by 4 bases, with 12 bases left in between. Germline CDR1 is SGHAT and CDR2 is FQNNGV. The CDR3 totals 15 residues. Here the CDR3 DNA reads TGTGCCAGCAGCTTTGGCGGGGAGAGCACCGGGGAGCTGTTTTTT. It is translated as CASSFGGESTGELFF.

V and J are TRBV30 and TRBJ2-7, with no clear D. Germline V CDR1 and CDR2: GTSNPN, SVGIG (reference sequence). The CDR3 has 15 residues. Between the trimmed V and J ends, which lost 0 bases and 5 bases, there was a span of 17 bases. DNA for the CDR3: TGTGCCTGGAGTGTGCAACTGCTGCGTAGGGACGAGCAGTACTTC. It is translated as CAWSVQLLRRDEQYF.

This clonotype was seen only a few times. Mismatch with germline at one junction end may stem from a read error. The gene calls are TRBV30 and TRBJ1-5; D ambiguous. CDR1 is GTSNPN, CDR2 SVGIG, per germline (reference sequence). The CDR3 has 12 amino acids. The CDR3 loop reads CAWSPPNRPQHF. CDR3 nucleotide sequence: TGTGCCTGGAGTCCCCCCAATCGGCCCCAGCATTTT.

At least ten counts were recorded for this clonotype. The chain is built from TRBV12-3 or TRBV12-4 and TRBJ1-5, with D possibly TRBD1 on 6 matching bases. This CDR3 contains 16 residues. The germline V and J ends were trimmed by 4 bases and 2 bases, with 15 bases remaining between them. In nucleotides, the CDR3 is TGTGCCAGCAGTTCGGGCAGGGGAGGTGGCAATCAGCCCCAGCATTTT. Protein product: CASSSGRGGGNQPQHF.

This clonotype was seen ten or more times. The rearrangement uses TRBV7-8 and TRBJ2-7, with 12 bases matching TRBD2. Trimming cost V 3 bases and J 2 bases; bases outside gene matches: 2. CDR1 is SGHVS, CDR2 FQNEAQ, per germline. This CDR3 has 15 amino acids. The CDR3 nucleotides read TGTGCCAGCAGCTTTCTAGCGGGAGGGCCCTACGAGCAGTACTTC. Translated: CASSFLAGGPYEQYF.

In this sample, this clonotype turned up many times. The CDR3 coding sequence is TGTGCCAGCAGTGATTTTGAGGGGGAGGACATTCAGTACTTC. This codes for CASSDFEGEDIQYF. The chain is built from TRBV2 and TRBJ2-4; the D call may be TRBD1 or TRBD2 (6 bases each). V dropped 3 bases and J dropped 8 bases, with 14 bases sitting between them. The CDR3 is made up of 14 amino acids. CDR1 SNHLY and CDR2 FYNNEI come from the germline V gene.

This clonotype has at least ten counts. The chain joins TRBV24-1 to TRBJ1-2, with TRBD1 matching over 7 bases. CDR3 length: 13 amino acids. Per germline, CDR1 KGHDR and CDR2 SFDVKD. Trimming took 9 bases from V and 2 from J; bases not matched to a gene: 5. The CDR3 DNA follows: TGTGCCACCTCTATGGGACAGAACTATGGCTACACCTTC. Translated, it gives CATSMGQNYGYTF.

The chain combines TRBV18 with TRBJ1-2; D remains unclear. Germline CDR1 and CDR2: KGHSH and LQKENI. The CDR3 runs to 14 residues. With 0 bases removed from V and 2 bases from J, the gap between germline ends came to 7 bases. CDR3 DNA sequence: TGTGCCAGCTCACCACCAAACGGGAACTATGGCTACACCTTC. It yields the protein CASSPPNGNYGYTF. The variable domain in full, completed from reference TRBV18 and TRBJ1-2, reads NAGVMQNPRHLVRRRGQEARLRCSPMKGHSHVYWYRQLPEEGLKFMVYLQKENIIDESGMPKERFSAEFPKEGPSILRIQQVVRGDSAAYFCASSPPNGNYGYTFGSGTRLTVV.

Many counts were recorded for this clonotype. A read error may account for a junction end that differs from germline. The rearrangement uses TRBV7-7 and TRBJ2-5, with 9 bases fitting TRBD2. Looked up from germline, CDR1 is SSHAT and CDR2 is FNYEAQ (reference sequence). The CDR3 spans 14 residues. The CDR3 region is CASSLAGAGETQYF. The CDR3 DNA reads as TGTGCTAGCAGCTTAGCGGGAGCGGGAGAGACCCAGTACTTC.

This clonotype was found many times. J is TRBJ1-1 and V is TRBV6-5; D not resolved. Per germline, CDR1 MNHEY and CDR2 SVGAGI. There are 16 residues in the CDR3. Trimming took off 3 bases at V and 1 base at J, with 15 bases between the two ends. The CDR3 loop reads CASSYPWGSANTEAFF. The CDR3 region has the DNA TGTGCCAGCAGTTATCCCTGGGGAAGCGCGAACACTGAAGCTTTCTTT.

The CDR3 sequence: CASSTLAGVYEQYF. The CDR3, as DNA: TGTGCCAGCAGTACACTAGCGGGAGTGTACGAGCAGTACTTC. The V gene is TRBV28, the J gene TRBJ2-7, with TRBD2 matching 11 bases. CDR3 size: 14 residues. Germline assignment: CDR1 MDHEN and CDR2 SYDVKM. The trim removed 5 bases at V and 4 bases at J, leaving 4 bases unmatched.

This clonotype has at least ten counts. This sequence joins TRBV13 and TRBJ2-7, with 7 nucleotides matching TRBD2. This CDR3 region has 14 residues. The V gene's germline CDR1 is PRHDT and CDR2 FYEKMQ (reference sequence). Trimming at V came to 2 bases and at J to 3 bases, leaving 4 bases not matched to a gene. The CDR3 spells CASSLRGLIYEQYF. The CDR3 DNA reads TGTGCCAGCAGCTTACGGGGACTAATCTACGAGCAGTACTTC.

This clonotype was seen a handful of times. A much larger clone differs from this one at a single base, so this may be a read error. The chain carries TRBV4-3 and TRBJ1-6; 7 bases match TRBD1. CDR1 is LGHNA and CDR2 is YSLEER in the germline V gene. The CDR3 totals 16 residues. CDR3 coding DNA: TGCGCCAGCAGCCAAGACATGGACAGGTCTAATTCACACCTCCACTTT. It specifies CASSQDMDRSNSHLHF.

There are many counts of this clonotype. The chain couples TRBV6-5 to TRBJ2-5; the D call may be TRBD1 or TRBD2 (6 bases each). Germline values: CDR1 MNHEY, CDR2 SVGAGI. CDR3 length: 15 amino acids. The ends were cut back, 2 bases at V and 2 bases at J, with 12 bases in the middle. CDR3 sequence: CASSYGRGQQETQYF. Written as DNA, the CDR3 is TGTGCCAGCAGTTACGGGCGGGGACAACAAGAGACCCAGTACTTC.

This clonotype has only a few counts. J is TRBJ2-7 and V is TRBV4-2, with D uncertain. The germline CDR1 and CDR2 sequences are LGHNA and YNFKEQ. V shed 0 bases and J shed 0 bases, with 9 bases lying between them. The CDR3 covers 15 residues. Here the CDR3 reads CASSQDPASSYEQYF. In DNA form, the CDR3 reads TGTGCCAGCAGCCAAGACCCGGCAAGCTCCTACGAGCAGTACTTC.

The genes are TRBV10-3 and TRBJ2-7; no reliable D call. The germline V gene has CDR1 ENHRY and CDR2 SYGVKD. The length of the CDR3 is 13 residues. The germline V and J ends were trimmed by 6 bases and 0 bases, with 9 bases remaining between them. For the CDR3, the DNA is TGTGCCATCAGCCCTGTTAGCTCCTACGAGCAGTACTTC. This sequence encodes CAISPVSSYEQYF.

This clonotype was seen at least ten times. The chain employs TRBV12-3 or TRBV12-4 and TRBJ2-5; the D call may be TRBD1 or TRBD2 (5 bases each). V was trimmed by 6 bases and J by 9 bases, leaving 20 bases between them. This CDR3 is 14 amino acids long. CDR3 residues: CASRRLGEKVAQYF. For the CDR3, the DNA is TGTGCCAGCAGAAGACTGGGGGAGAAGGTGGCCCAGTACTTC.

The chain joins TRBV28 to TRBJ1-2; D is ambiguous. Trimming shortened V by 5 bases and J by 4 bases, and 17 bases separated the two germline ends. CDR1 is MDHEN, CDR2 SYDVKM, per germline. The CDR3 runs 15 residues. The CDR3 DNA reads as TGTGCCAGCAGTAGCGCGGGGTCAGTTACCTATGGCTACACCTTC. Translated: CASSSAGSVTYGYTF.

This clonotype showed up many times. The chain carries TRBV28 and TRBJ2-4, with D maybe TRBD2 (6 bases). V was cut by 9 bases and J by 4 bases, with 19 bases left in between. The CDR3 runs 15 residues. Germline V gene lookup returns CDR1 MDHEN and CDR2 SYDVKM. The chain's CDR3 is CASRNGRSRKNIQYF. CDR3 bases: TGTGCCAGTCGAAATGGGAGGAGCAGGAAAAACATTCAGTACTTC.

In regard to this clonotype: Since a much larger clone is just one base distant, this may be a read error. The chain uses TRBV25-1 and TRBJ1-5; no clear D gene. This CDR3 comprises 15 residues. The germline CDR1 and CDR2 sequences are MGHDK and SYGVNS. The CDR3, as DNA: TGTGCCATCAGTGAACTCGGAGGGCGCAATCAGCCCCAGCATTTT. This codes for CAISELGGRNQPQHF. Filled out from reference TRBV25-1 and TRBJ1-5, the complete variable domain reads EADIYQTPRYLVIGTGKKITLECSQTMGHDKMYWYQQDPGMELHLIHYSYGVNSTEKGDLSSESTVSRIRTEHFPLTLESARPSHTSQYLCAISELGGRNQPQHFGDGTRLSIL.

In its sample, this clonotype was seen many times. The chain carries TRBV6-2 or TRBV6-3 and TRBJ1-2, with 10 bases identical to TRBD1. With V trimmed by 4 bases and J by 5 bases, 4 bases remained unmatched. Germline V gene lookup returns CDR1 MNHEY and CDR2 SVGEGT. The length of the CDR3 is 14 residues. The CDR3 loop is CASSSDRGLYGYTF. The CDR3 DNA follows: TGTGCCAGCAGTTCCGACAGGGGGCTTTATGGCTACACCTTC.

There are many counts of this clonotype. This sequence joins TRBV11-1 and TRBJ1-1; 7 bases are shared with TRBD1. The CDR3 covers 16 residues. V lost 2 bases, J lost 1 base, and 7 bases stayed unmatched. Germline assignment: CDR1 SGHAT and CDR2 FQDESV (reference sequence). The CDR3 loop reads CASSLRTGKGNTEAFF. The CDR3 DNA reads TGTGCCAGCAGCTTAAGGACAGGAAAAGGGAACACTGAAGCTTTCTTT.

This clonotype was found many times. V usage is TRBV2 and J usage is TRBJ2-7; D possibly corresponds to TRBD1 (6 bases). The germline V gene has CDR1 SNHLY and CDR2 FYNNEI. The CDR3 covers 13 residues. Between the trimmed V and J ends, which lost 8 bases and 6 bases, there was a span of 17 bases. The CDR3 loop reads CASGGVGAVEQYF. Written as DNA, the CDR3 is TGTGCCAGCGGAGGCGTGGGGGCCGTCGAGCAGTACTTC.

This clonotype is a singleton in its sample. This clone may be a read error of a much larger clone one base away. J is TRBJ2-7 and V is TRBV12-3 or TRBV12-4; D is ambiguous. The CDR3 has 14 residues. CDR3 residues: CVSSLVARLHEQYF. As DNA, the CDR3 is TGTGTCAGCAGTTTAGTCGCTAGGTTGCACGAGCAGTACTTC.